This entry lists 26 T cell receptor beta chains sequenced from one sample in a study of PD-L1 blockade in urothelial cancer (dated by TCRdb to the late 2010s). The time point label here, explained by the study, means: peripheral blood 6 weeks after treatment start. Libraries were constructed by the immunoSEQ multiplex PCR assay. In TCRdb, the immuneACCESS table is reduced to in-frame sequences with V and J assigned. These tables do not hold every clone; where another copy was compared, an unresolved V gene accounts for under half, and the others remain unexplained. The sample table holds some 50,000 clones, of which roughly 88% were seen once. 1.5% to 2% of the sample goes to the ten largest clones. The sample was PBMCs, taken around atezolizumab (anti-PD-L1) treatment. Every receptor here comes from a man aged 45-60 years with urothelial cancer.

The chain employs TRBV7-9 and TRBJ2-1; tentative D call: TRBD2 (5 bases). The germline CDR1 and CDR2 sequences are SEHNR and FQNEAQ (reference sequence). Trimming pared 4 bases from V and 6 bases from J, leaving 13 bases between. The length of the CDR3 is 14 residues. The CDR3 DNA sequence: TGTGCCAGCAGCTACCAGGCGGGTCCCAATGAGCAGTTCTTC. This translates into CASSYQAGPNEQFF.

The chain couples TRBV27 to TRBJ2-7, with a weak D call TRBD2 (5 bases). The CDR3 extends over 15 amino acids. Germline CDR1 MNHEY, CDR2 SMNVEV (reference sequence). Trimming left V 2 bases short and J 2 bases short, with 13 bases between. CDR3 coding DNA: TGTGCCAGCAGTTTAGACCGGGATGGGACCTACGAGCAGTACTTC. As protein: CASSLDRDGTYEQYF.

In DNA form, the CDR3 reads TGTGCCAGCAGCCCGGACGGACAGGGGCAGCGGCCCCAGCATTTT. Translating it yields CASSPDGQGQRPQHF. The rearrangement joins TRBV7-8 to TRBJ1-5; 9 bases map to TRBD1. This CDR3 is 15 amino acids long. Trimming removed 5 bases from V and 9 bases from J; junction bases left unmatched: 11. CDR1 is SGHVS and CDR2 is FQNEAQ in the germline V gene.

The rearrangement uses TRBV27 and TRBJ1-5; a weak D match, TRBD1 (5 bases). The CDR3 has 14 amino acids. CDR1 and CDR2 (germline): MNHEY, SMNVEV (reference sequence). V was pared by 6 bases and J by 9 bases, with 18 bases between. The CDR3 nucleotides read TGTGCCAGCAGCTTCGGGTTGGGGCGATTGCCCCAGCATTTT. This encodes CASSFGLGRLPQHF.

The genes are TRBV9 and TRBJ2-3, with D maybe TRBD1 (5 bases). The germline CDR1 and CDR2 sequences are SGDLS and YYNGEE. This CDR3 contains 15 residues. V was cut by 0 bases and J by 5 bases, with 13 bases left in between. CDR3 residues: CASSVVGAGIDTQYF. The CDR3 DNA is TGTGCCAGCAGCGTAGTTGGGGCAGGGATAGATACGCAGTATTTT. The full variable domain, rest sourced from reference TRBV9 and TRBJ2-3, is DSGVTQTPKHLITATGQRVTLRCSPRSGDLSVYWYQQSLDQGLQFLIQYYNGEERAKGNILERFSAQQFPDLHSELNLSSLELGDSALYFCASSVVGAGIDTQYFGPGTRLTVL.

The chain employs TRBV6-6 and TRBJ2-2; TRBD2 agrees at 7 bases. The CDR3 length is 13 residues. V shed 7 bases and J 5 bases; nucleotides not matched to a gene: 4. Per the germline V gene, CDR1 is MNHNY and CDR2 is SVGAGI (reference sequence). As DNA, the CDR3 is TGTGCCAGCACCCTAGCGGCGACCGGGGAGCTGTTTTTT. It specifies CASTLAATGELFF.

V usage is TRBV11-3 and J usage is TRBJ2-7; 11 bases fit TRBD2. Germline V gives CDR1 SGHNT, CDR2 YENEEA. The V segment lost 5 bases and the J segment 6 bases; nucleotides outside the gene matches: 6. This CDR3 has 14 residues. The CDR3 DNA is TGTGCCAGCAGCGGTCGTCTAGCGGGAGGCGAGCAGTACTTC. Encoded protein: CASSGRLAGGEQYF.

This clone was counted between two and nine times. This chain connects TRBV6-4 to TRBJ2-3; TRBD2 aligns across 9 bases. CDR3 length: 15 amino acids. J gave up 0 bases and V 2 bases, and 0 bases lay outside the gene matches. In germline, CDR1 is MRHNA, CDR2 SNTAGT. The CDR3 spells CASSDGTSSTDTQYF. The CDR3 DNA reads as TGTGCCAGCAGTGACGGGACTAGCAGCACAGATACGCAGTATTTT.

This clone was counted once. This chain connects TRBV6-1 to TRBJ2-3; 9 bases are a match to TRBD1. Trimming cost V 6 bases and J 4 bases; bases outside gene matches: 5. The germline gives CDR1 MNHNS, CDR2 SASEGT. The CDR3 totals 14 residues. CDR3 nucleotides: TGTGCCAGCAGCCTAAGGACAGGGGCAGATACGCAGTATTTT. Its protein product is CASSLRTGADTQYF.

The J gene is TRBJ1-5, the V gene TRBV28; D is possibly TRBD1 (6 bases). V shed 2 bases and J shed 6 bases, with 11 bases lying between them. The CDR3 runs to 14 residues. CDR1 and CDR2 from the germline V gene are MDHEN and SYDVKM. The CDR3 nucleotides are TGTGCCAGCAGTTTACCTCAGGGGACTCAGCCCCAGCATTTT. It yields the protein CASSLPQGTQPQHF.

This chain links TRBV11-2 with TRBJ2-2; tentatively, D is TRBD1 (6 bases). The CDR3 loop spans 15 amino acids. In germline, CDR1 is SGHAT, CDR2 FQNNGV. The germline V and J ends were trimmed by 6 bases and 4 bases, with 15 bases remaining between them. The CDR3 nucleotides read TGTGCCAGCAGACACCGTGGGGGCCTCACCGGGGAGCTGTTTTTT. Translation: CASRHRGGLTGELFF.

The chain employs TRBV2 and TRBJ2-5; 7 bases fit TRBD1. The germline CDR1 and CDR2 sequences are SNHLY and FYNNEI. J was trimmed by 10 bases and V by 2 bases; bases with no gene match: 4. The CDR3 is made up of 12 amino acids. This CDR3 reads CASSENRGIQYF. The CDR3 DNA follows: TGTGCCAGCAGTGAAAACAGGGGTATCCAGTACTTC.

The chain links TRBV19 to TRBJ2-7; maybe TRBD1 (5 bases). Trimming took off 7 bases at V and 3 bases at J, with 16 bases between the two ends. Per the germline V gene, CDR1 is LNHDA and CDR2 is SQIVND (reference sequence). This CDR3 region has 14 residues. CDR3 sequence: CASKKKVGVYEQYF. CDR3 nucleotide sequence: TGTGCCAGTAAGAAAAAGGTAGGGGTCTACGAGCAGTACTTC.

V gene TRBV6-1 combines with J gene TRBJ1-6; D remains ambiguous. Trimming removed 2 bases from V and 8 bases from J, with 13 bases in between. Germline CDR1 reads MNHNS; CDR2 reads SASEGT. The CDR3 totals 15 residues. For the CDR3, the DNA is TGTGCCAGCAGTGAACGGTTCTCAGGTGATTCACCCCTCCACTTT. This codes for CASSERFSGDSPLHF.

The chain joins TRBV28 to TRBJ1-1; D uncertain. Germline CDR1 is MDHEN and CDR2 is SYDVKM. Trimming took 8 bases from V and 2 from J, leaving 12 bases between them. This CDR3 comprises 13 residues. CDR3 in amino acids: CASQGGGNTEAFF. The CDR3 bases are TGTGCCAGCCAAGGCGGTGGTAACACTGAAGCTTTCTTT.

The chain uses TRBV27 and TRBJ2-5; 8 bases match TRBD1. The CDR3 loop spans 15 amino acids. In germline, CDR1 is MNHEY, CDR2 SMNVEV (reference sequence). V lost 4 bases and J lost 2; bases outside the gene matches: 6. As DNA, the CDR3 is TGTGCCAGCAGTTATAGGACAGGGTGGCAAGAGACCCAGTACTTC. Translation: CASSYRTGWQETQYF.

V is TRBV5-1 and J is TRBJ1-4; possibly TRBD1 for D (5 bases). Germline values: CDR1 SGHRS, CDR2 YFSETQ. With 6 bases removed from V and 6 bases from J, the gap between germline ends came to 18 bases. The CDR3 covers 15 residues. The CDR3 nucleotides read TGCGCCAGCAACACGCGGTGGGGGGGGTATGAAAAACTGTTTTTT. Amino acids: CASNTRWGGYEKLFF. Drawing the rest from reference TRBV5-1 and TRBJ1-4, the complete variable domain is KAGVTQTPRYLIKTRGQQVTLSCSPISGHRSVSWYQQTPGQGLQFLFEYFSETQRNKGNFPGRFSGRQFSNSRSEMNVSTLELGDSALYLCASNTRWGGYEKLFFGSGTQLSVL.

V is TRBV5-1 and J is TRBJ2-3; TRBD1 is a possible D gene (6 bases). Per germline, CDR1 SGHRS and CDR2 YFSETQ. CDR3 size: 16 residues. Trimming took 4 bases from V and 2 from J, leaving 17 bases between them. DNA of the CDR3: TGCGCCAGCAGCAGAGGACAGAGCACTAACACAGATACGCAGTATTTT. This sequence encodes CASSRGQSTNTDTQYF.

This clone was detected only a few times. The chain has TRBV7-8 and TRBJ2-3, with D tentatively TRBD2 (5 bases). Trimming pared 5 bases from V and 1 base from J, leaving 22 bases between. The CDR3 contains 18 residues. Per germline, CDR1 SGHVS and CDR2 FQNEAQ. The CDR3, as DNA: TGTGCCAGCAGCCAGATTGGGGAGTTGTTTGTTCGCACAGATACGCAGTATTTT. Its translation is CASSQIGELFVRTDTQYF.

The CDR3 is CASSLRTGELAGNTIYF. CDR3 bases: TGCGCCAGCAGCTTGAGAACAGGGGAGTTAGCAGGAAACACCATATATTTT. V gene TRBV5-1 combines with J gene TRBJ1-3; 7 bases fit TRBD1. Germline V lookup: CDR1 SGHRS, CDR2 YFSETQ. The CDR3 has 17 residues. With V trimmed by 1 base and J by 4 bases, 11 bases remained unmatched.

The rearrangement links TRBV11-3 to TRBJ2-1, with D tentatively TRBD1 (6 bases). Germline CDR1 and CDR2: SGHNT and YENEEA. There are 14 residues in the CDR3. The V end was cut by 5 bases, the J end by 8 bases, with 16 bases between. CDR3 amino acids: CASSKDSLGYEQFF. The CDR3 nucleotides read TGTGCCAGCAGCAAGGACAGCCTTGGGTATGAGCAGTTCTTC.

This clone has a single count. The genes are TRBV5-4 and TRBJ2-7; 9 bases line up with TRBD2. J gave up 3 bases and V 4 bases, and 5 bases lay outside the gene matches. The CDR3 length is 14 residues. Germline loops: CDR1 SGHNT, CDR2 YYREEE (reference sequence). The DNA of the CDR3 is TGTGCCAGCAGCCCCCAGACTAGCGGCTACGAGCAGTACTTC. Protein: CASSPQTSGYEQYF.

This chain joins TRBV2 and TRBJ2-2; 8 nucleotides align to TRBD1. After removal of 6 bases from V and 6 bases from J, the junction contained 6 bases not matched to a gene. This CDR3 region has 14 residues. Germline V gene data show CDR1 as SNHLY and CDR2 as FYNNEI. CDR3 DNA sequence: TGTGCCAGCAGGCAGACAGGGGTACCCGGGGAGCTGTTTTTT. It specifies CASRQTGVPGELFF.

The chain joins TRBV6-4 to TRBJ2-1, with 10 positions matching TRBD2. After removal of 6 bases from V and 3 bases from J, the junction contained 5 bases not matched to a gene. There are 15 residues in the CDR3. Germline values: CDR1 MRHNA, CDR2 SNTAGT. The DNA for the CDR3 is TGTGCCAGCAGCGAAAAGCGGGAGGGCTACAATGAGCAGTTCTTC. It specifies CASSEKREGYNEQFF.

The chain carries TRBV5-1 and TRBJ2-3; D not certain. The CDR3 is 13 residues long. V gave up 0 bases and J gave up 6 bases, with 8 bases separating them. CDR1 is SGHRS, CDR2 YFSETQ, per germline. CDR3 protein: CASSLAGLDTQYF. Written as DNA, the CDR3 is TGCGCCAGCAGCTTGGCAGGTCTGGATACGCAGTATTTT.

The chain carries TRBV19 and TRBJ1-2; tentative D call: TRBD1 (6 bases). The CDR3 is 14 amino acids. Germline V CDR1 and CDR2: LNHDA, SQIVND (reference sequence). Trimming took off 6 bases at V and 2 bases at J, with 13 bases between the two ends. CDR3 sequence: CASRFQQGNYGYTF. In DNA form, the CDR3 reads TGTGCCAGTAGATTTCAGCAGGGGAACTATGGCTACACCTTC.